Listed below are T cell receptor beta chains from one sample, sequenced in a study of CD8 T cells in cerebrospinal fluid in Alzheimer's disease. TCRdb derives one entry per CDR3 protein from the 10x single-cell sequencing reads, leaving out DNA. This table lists about 1,100 distinct CDR3 sequences. Sequencing was done on a sample of cerebrospinal fluid. These TCRs come from a human donor in good health. Each CDR3 is given with its conserved first and last residue. Fields, in order: clone size, J gene, V gene, CDR3 protein. Clone size, where shown, is once, few, many, or a class for clones that have expanded.

abundance: medium-sized
j_gene: TRBJ2-7
v_gene: TRBV2
CDR3aa: CASSEVGTSGHEQYF

abundance: large
j_gene: TRBJ2-7
v_gene: TRBV20-1
CDR3aa: CSASDRVREQYF

abundance: large
j_gene: TRBJ2-7
v_gene: TRBV7-2
CDR3aa: CASSLLSGNAGEQYF

abundance: medium-sized
j_gene: TRBJ1-4
v_gene: TRBV21-1
CDR3aa: CASSTGQATTNEKLFF

abundance: medium-sized
j_gene: TRBJ2-5
v_gene: TRBV29-1
CDR3aa: CSVDRGRETQYF

abundance: large
j_gene: TRBJ2-7
v_gene: TRBV20-1
CDR3aa: CSAPDSVRAYEQYF

abundance: medium-sized
j_gene: TRBJ1-3
v_gene: TRBV6-5
CDR3aa: CASRPSGEGNTIYF

abundance: medium-sized
j_gene: TRBJ2-7
v_gene: TRBV27
CDR3aa: CASRMWGEVSEQYF

abundance: large
j_gene: TRBJ2-1
v_gene: TRBV6-5
CDR3aa: CASSQETWNNEQFF

abundance: -
j_gene: TRBJ1-4
v_gene: TRBV7-4
CDR3aa: CASSYHKQGEMSTNEKLFF

abundance: large
j_gene: TRBJ2-7
v_gene: TRBV20-1
CDR3aa: CSARSERFSYEQYF

abundance: medium-sized
j_gene: TRBJ1-1
v_gene: TRBV27
CDR3aa: CASSLSTGVNTEAFF

abundance: large
j_gene: TRBJ1-1
v_gene: TRBV7-9
CDR3aa: CASSRGAATEAFF

abundance: medium-sized
j_gene: TRBJ1-4
v_gene: TRBV6-1
CDR3aa: CASSPDWGNEKLFF

abundance: medium-sized
j_gene: TRBJ2-3
v_gene: TRBV6-5
CDR3aa: CASSLPLAGIGTDTQYF

abundance: medium-sized
j_gene: TRBJ2-7
v_gene: TRBV2
CDR3aa: CASRIETGINFYEQYF

abundance: medium-sized
j_gene: TRBJ2-4
v_gene: TRBV12-3/TRBV12-4
CDR3aa: CASSLQTAKNIQYF

abundance: medium-sized
j_gene: TRBJ2-1
v_gene: TRBV11-2
CDR3aa: CASRLNQQGRNYNEQFF

abundance: large
j_gene: TRBJ1-1
v_gene: TRBV4-1
CDR3aa: CASSQEESRRQGAFF

abundance: large
j_gene: TRBJ1-2
v_gene: TRBV28
CDR3aa: CASGRQGYGYTF

abundance: medium-sized
j_gene: TRBJ2-7
v_gene: TRBV6-1
CDR3aa: CASTRQGSSYEQYF

abundance: medium-sized
j_gene: TRBJ2-7
v_gene: TRBV9
CDR3aa: CASSVAGGTGATEQYF

abundance: medium-sized
j_gene: TRBJ1-6
v_gene: TRBV5-4
CDR3aa: CASSSQGGQDSPLHF

abundance: large
j_gene: TRBJ2-1
v_gene: TRBV5-1
CDR3aa: CASSLGAPGNNEQFF

abundance: large
j_gene: TRBJ2-2
v_gene: TRBV11-2
CDR3aa: CASSLGGLAGRNTGELFF

abundance: medium-sized
j_gene: TRBJ2-1
v_gene: TRBV29-1
CDR3aa: CSVEGPSLNEQFF

abundance: medium-sized
j_gene: TRBJ1-6
v_gene: TRBV5-5
CDR3aa: CASQHYDRSSSYNSPLHF

abundance: medium-sized
j_gene: TRBJ2-1
v_gene: TRBV5-4
CDR3aa: CASSLAGGPGNEQFF

abundance: medium-sized
j_gene: TRBJ1-4
v_gene: TRBV27
CDR3aa: CASRTGTGVEKLFF

abundance: medium-sized
j_gene: TRBJ2-2
v_gene: TRBV2
CDR3aa: CASSERGTGELFF

abundance: medium-sized
j_gene: TRBJ1-4
v_gene: TRBV12-5
CDR3aa: CASIRSGATNEKLFF